The 27 T cell receptor beta chains below come from one sample, sequenced in a study of T cell responses to AZD1222 COVID-19 vaccine. Here immunoSEQ multiplex PCR was the method, and the copy in TCRdb shows in-frame clones only, minus some. The sample holds about 130,000 clones, approximately 90% seen once. The specimen comprised peripheral blood, sampled on day 0 of AZD1222 vaccination. These receptors were obtained from an adult in good health.

This clone was detected only once. V gene TRBV5-1 combines with J gene TRBJ2-5; 8 bases fit TRBD2. The V gene's germline CDR1 is SGHRS and CDR2 YFSETQ. This CDR3 has 14 residues. V lost 3 bases to trimming and J lost 4 bases; unmatched junction nucleotides: 5. The CDR3 sequence: CASSSAGVGETQYF. CDR3 DNA: TGCGCCAGCAGCTCAGCGGGAGTGGGAGAGACCCAGTACTTC.

The J gene is TRBJ2-1, the V gene TRBV6-5; D is ambiguous. The V gene lost 4 bases and the J gene lost 0 bases, with 7 bases spanning the gap. Germline values: CDR1 MNHEY, CDR2 SVGAGI. The CDR3 length is 14 residues. The CDR3 loop reads CASSWESSYNEQFF. The CDR3 DNA reads as TGTGCCAGCAGTTGGGAAAGCTCCTACAATGAGCAGTTCTTC.

The chain recombines TRBV5-1 with TRBJ1-4; D gene ambiguous. This CDR3 contains 14 residues. The V gene lost 0 bases and the J gene lost 7 bases, with 10 bases spanning the gap. The V gene's germline CDR1 is SGHRS and CDR2 YFSETQ. CDR3 amino acids: CASSLAAGSEKLFF. The CDR3 nucleotides are TGCGCCAGCAGCTTGGCGGCTGGGAGTGAAAAACTGTTTTTT.

This clone was detected once. V is TRBV19 and J is TRBJ2-1; D remains unclear. V gave up 7 bases and J gave up 3 bases, with 16 bases separating them. CDR3 length equals 15 residues. The germline V gene has CDR1 LNHDA and CDR2 SQIVND (reference sequence). The CDR3 DNA is TGTGCCAGTACCACGACCACCTTCTTCTACAATGAGCAGTTCTTC. It specifies CASTTTTFFYNEQFF.

This chain connects TRBV7-6 to TRBJ1-3; D uncertain. The CDR3 is 16 residues long. Per germline, CDR1 SGHVS and CDR2 FNYEAQ. V was shortened by 1 base and J by 4 bases, with 14 bases between the two germline ends. This chain's CDR3 is CASSLGRSPDGNTIYF. For the CDR3, the DNA is TGTGCCAGCAGCTTAGGGAGGTCCCCTGACGGAAACACCATATATTTT.

The chain joins TRBV28 to TRBJ2-2; D is ambiguous. V lost 3 bases and J 6 bases, leaving 2 bases between the germline ends. Germline values: CDR1 MDHEN, CDR2 SYDVKM. The CDR3 is 11 residues long. The CDR3 DNA reads as TGTGCCAGCAGTTTTTCCGGGGAGCTGTTTTTT. This translates into CASSFSGELFF.

The rearrangement joins TRBV11-2 to TRBJ2-2; D is uncertain. Germline assignment: CDR1 SGHAT and CDR2 FQNNGV. The germline V and J ends were trimmed by 5 bases and 8 bases, with 9 bases remaining between them. This CDR3 has 12 residues. In nucleotides, the CDR3 is TGTGCCAGCAGCCGGGCGGCGGGGGAGCTGTTTTTT. This codes for CASSRAAGELFF.

The chain couples TRBV3-1 (or the pseudogene TRBV3-2) to TRBJ2-7; 7 bases fit TRBD2. The CDR3 is 14 amino acids. The junction had 10 bases not matched to a gene; V was cut back by 4 bases and J by 7 bases. CDR1 is LGHDT, CDR2 YNNKEL, per germline (reference sequence). CDR3 nucleotide sequence: TGTGCCAGCAGCCCGGGACTAAGGACGTGGGAGCAGTACTTC. This codes for CASSPGLRTWEQYF.

The chain couples TRBV6-2 or TRBV6-3 to TRBJ2-7; tentative D call: TRBD2 (5 bases). Between the trimmed V and J ends, which lost 2 bases and 5 bases, there was a span of 13 bases. CDR3 size: 14 residues. CDR1 and CDR2 (germline): MNHEY, SVGEGT. CDR3 sequence reads: CASSYAAVSNEQYF. In DNA, the CDR3 is TGTGCCAGCAGTTACGCAGCGGTCAGTAACGAGCAGTACTTC.

The chain joins TRBV7-2 to TRBJ1-3, with a weak D call TRBD1 (5 bases). Germline loops: CDR1 SGHTA, CDR2 FQGNSA. Trimming took off 5 bases at V and 3 bases at J, with 14 bases between the two ends. The CDR3 spans 15 residues. CDR3 protein: CASSPPQGFGNTIYF. CDR3 bases: TGTGCCAGCAGCCCACCTCAGGGATTTGGAAACACCATATATTTT.

The chain joins TRBV3-1 (or the pseudogene TRBV3-2) to TRBJ2-1; 12 nucleotides align to TRBD2. The trim removed 1 base at V and 8 bases at J, leaving 3 bases unmatched. This CDR3 is built from 15 residues. CDR1 and CDR2 from the germline V gene are LGHDT and YNNKEL (reference sequence). The CDR3 coding sequence is TGTGCCAGCAGCCAAGGGACTAGCGGGAATTATGAGCAGTTCTTC. Amino acid sequence: CASSQGTSGNYEQFF.

V and J are TRBV30 and TRBJ2-2; D gene ambiguous. V shed 4 bases and J shed 0 bases, with 9 bases lying between them. This CDR3 contains 14 residues. Germline V lookup: CDR1 GTSNPN, CDR2 SVGIG (reference sequence). The DNA for the CDR3 is TGTGCCTGGAATCGGATCGCGAACACCGGGGAGCTGTTTTTT. This codes for CAWNRIANTGELFF.

The V and J genes are TRBV7-2 and TRBJ2-1; D is possibly TRBD1 (6 bases). CDR3 length: 15 residues. Per germline, CDR1 SGHTA and CDR2 FQGNSA. The V and J ends lost 2 bases and 5 bases respectively, with 13 bases between them. CDR3 nucleotides: TGTGCCAGCAGCTTATTTACGGGGACAAACAATGAGCAGTTCTTC. Translated: CASSLFTGTNNEQFF.

V gene TRBV28 combines with J gene TRBJ1-6, with TRBD1 as a possible D gene (5 bases). The CDR3 has 17 amino acids. Trimming left V 3 bases short and J 2 bases short, with 14 bases between. CDR1 is MDHEN, CDR2 SYDVKM, per germline. The CDR3 spells CASSFRGQEAYNSPLHF. In nucleotides, the CDR3 is TGTGCCAGCAGTTTCCGGGGCCAGGAGGCCTATAATTCACCCCTCCACTTT.

The J gene is TRBJ2-6, the V gene TRBV6-5, with D hard to call. The CDR3 has 14 amino acids. The germline V and J ends were trimmed by 4 bases and 5 bases, with 9 bases remaining between them. CDR1 and CDR2 (germline): MNHEY, SVGAGI. Here the CDR3 reads CASSWSKWANVLTF. The CDR3 DNA follows: TGTGCCAGCAGTTGGTCCAAGTGGGCCAACGTCCTGACTTTC.

This rearrangement joins TRBV19 to TRBJ2-7; 10 nucleotides line up with TRBD1. This CDR3 is 15 amino acids long. Germline lookup yields CDR1 LNHDA and CDR2 SQIVND (reference sequence). V shed 5 bases, J shed 6 bases, and the junction held 10 bases outside the gene matches. This chain's CDR3 is CASSARRTGGGEQYF. CDR3 DNA sequence: TGTGCCAGTAGTGCCCGGCGGACAGGGGGTGGCGAGCAGTACTTC.

The chain has TRBV5-5 and TRBJ2-7; 7 bases align to TRBD1. Germline CDR1 and CDR2: SGHKS and YYEKEE (reference sequence). This CDR3 is built from 12 residues. J gave up 5 bases and V 4 bases, and 3 bases lay outside the gene matches. CDR3 protein: CASSLDRDEQYF. DNA of the CDR3: TGTGCCAGCAGCCTCGACAGGGACGAGCAGTACTTC.

This clone was seen just once. The J gene is TRBJ2-5, the V gene TRBV5-1; the D gene is possibly TRBD2 (5 bases). Germline V gives CDR1 SGHRS, CDR2 YFSETQ. The length of the CDR3 is 13 residues. The V end was cut by 7 bases, the J end by 4 bases, with 14 bases between. This chain's CDR3 is CASGHRAGETQYF. CDR3 in DNA: TGCGCCAGCGGCCATCGGGCGGGAGAGACCCAGTACTTC.

The V call is TRBV7-3, the J call TRBJ2-7; TRBD1 might be the D (5 bases). The CDR3 has 13 residues. From germline, CDR1 is SGHTA and CDR2 FQGTGA. V lost 5 bases to trimming and J lost 1 base, with 9 bases between them. CDR3 sequence (DNA): TGTGCCAGCAGCCGCAGACAGTCCTACGAGCAGTACTTC. Protein: CASSRRQSYEQYF.

The chain links TRBV28 to TRBJ1-1, with a tentative D call TRBD1 (6 bases). V lost 5 bases and J lost 4, with 14 bases in between. Germline V lookup: CDR1 MDHEN, CDR2 SYDVKM. This CDR3 comprises 14 residues. The CDR3 reads CASSRGGRGTEAFF. The CDR3 bases are TGTGCCAGCAGTAGGGGGGGACGTGGCACTGAAGCTTTCTTT. Filled out from reference TRBV28 and TRBJ1-1, the complete variable domain reads DVKVTQSSRYLVKRTGEKVFLECVQDMDHENMFWYRQDPGLGLRLIYFSYDVKMKEKGDIPEGYSVSREKKERFSLILESASTNQTSMYLCASSRGGRGTEAFFGQGTRLTVV.

The genes are TRBV3-1 (or the pseudogene TRBV3-2) and TRBJ1-1; D is undetermined. The CDR3 length is 13 residues. The germline V gene encodes CDR1 LGHDT and CDR2 YNNKEL (reference sequence). Deletions cut 6 bases from V and 0 bases from J, with 8 bases between. The CDR3, as DNA: TGTGCCAGCAGGTTACAGTTGAACACTGAAGCTTTCTTT. It codes for CASRLQLNTEAFF.

The J gene is TRBJ2-3, the V gene TRBV3-1 (or the pseudogene TRBV3-2); TRBD1 aligns across 10 bases. V lost 4 bases and J lost 4; bases outside the gene matches: 5. CDR1 LGHDT and CDR2 YNNKEL come from the germline V gene (reference sequence). This CDR3 region has 15 residues. CDR3 protein: CASSRRDRGSDTQYF. DNA for the CDR3: TGTGCCAGCAGCCGCCGGGACAGGGGTTCAGATACGCAGTATTTT.

V usage is TRBV25-1 and J usage is TRBJ1-1; no definite D call. The CDR3 contains 13 residues. CDR1 and CDR2 (germline): MGHDK, SYGVNS. Trimming removed 6 bases at V and 6 bases at J, with 14 bases between. Written as DNA, the CDR3 is TGTGCCAGCAGGACCCAATTAATCGCTGAAGCTTTCTTT. Its protein product is CASRTQLIAEAFF.

This rearrangement joins TRBV4-3 to TRBJ2-7, with D perhaps TRBD1 (5 bases). Trimming cost V 0 bases and J 7 bases, with 16 bases left between them. The CDR3 is made up of 15 amino acids. The germline V gene encodes CDR1 LGHNA and CDR2 YSLEER. The CDR3 spells CASSQEWARPGEQYF. The CDR3 DNA follows: TGCGCCAGCAGCCAAGAATGGGCACGGCCAGGGGAGCAGTACTTC.

The chain links TRBV7-2 to TRBJ2-2, with 9 bases matching TRBD1. CDR1 and CDR2 from the germline V gene are SGHTA and FQGNSA. The CDR3 is made up of 15 amino acids. V shed 5 bases, J shed 5 bases, and the junction held 6 bases outside the gene matches. The CDR3 sequence is CASSRWTGATGELFF. The CDR3 region has the DNA TGTGCCAGCAGCCGGTGGACAGGGGCTACCGGGGAGCTGTTTTTT.

The chain uses TRBV24-1 and TRBJ2-1; 9 bases agree with TRBD1. This CDR3 has 18 amino acids. The J segment lost 2 bases and the V segment lost 2 bases, leaving 9 bases of the junction unmatched. Germline assignment: CDR1 KGHDR and CDR2 SFDVKD. CDR3 in DNA: TGTGCCACCAGTGATTACTCTTCCGGGACAGGGACCTACAATGAGCAGTTCTTC. The encoded protein is CATSDYSSGTGTYNEQFF.

This chain connects TRBV28 to TRBJ1-5, with TRBD1 matching 10 bases. Germline CDR1 and CDR2: MDHEN and SYDVKM. CDR3 length equals 15 residues. V trimming: 5 bases; J trimming: 6 bases; junction bases outside the gene matches: 7. CDR3 bases: TGTGCCAGCAGTACGACAGGGGGCGCATTTCAGCCCCAGCATTTT. It encodes CASSTTGGAFQPQHF.